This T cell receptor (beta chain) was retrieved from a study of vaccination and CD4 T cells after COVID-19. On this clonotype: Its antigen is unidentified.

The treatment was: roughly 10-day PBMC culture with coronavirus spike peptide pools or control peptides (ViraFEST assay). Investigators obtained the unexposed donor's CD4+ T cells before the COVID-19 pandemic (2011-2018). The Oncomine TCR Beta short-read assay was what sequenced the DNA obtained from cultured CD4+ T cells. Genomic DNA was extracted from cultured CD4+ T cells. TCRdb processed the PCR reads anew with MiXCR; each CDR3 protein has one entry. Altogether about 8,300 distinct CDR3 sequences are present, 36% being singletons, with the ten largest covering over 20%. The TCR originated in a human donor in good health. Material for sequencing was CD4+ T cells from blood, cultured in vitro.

The CDR3: CSARPSATPYEQYF. The CDR3 nucleotides are TGCAGTGCTAGACCTAGCGCTACCCCCTACGAGCAGTACTTC. The chain combines TRBV20-1 with TRBJ2-7; a weak D match, TRBD2 (6 bases). With 2 bases removed from V and 2 bases from J, the gap between germline ends came to 13 bases. In germline, CDR1 is DFQATT, CDR2 SNEGSKA (reference sequence). The CDR3 consists of 14 residues.